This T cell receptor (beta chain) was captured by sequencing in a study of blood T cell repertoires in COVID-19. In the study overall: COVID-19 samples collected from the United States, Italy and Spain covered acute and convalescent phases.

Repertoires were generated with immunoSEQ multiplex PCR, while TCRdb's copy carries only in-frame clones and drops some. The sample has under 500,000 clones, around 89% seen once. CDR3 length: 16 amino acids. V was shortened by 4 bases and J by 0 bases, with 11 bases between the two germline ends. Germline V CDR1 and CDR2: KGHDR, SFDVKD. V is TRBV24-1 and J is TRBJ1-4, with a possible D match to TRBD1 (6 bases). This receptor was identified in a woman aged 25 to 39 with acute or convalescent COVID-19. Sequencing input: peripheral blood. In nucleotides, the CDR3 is TGTGCCACCAGTGAAGGACAGCATGCAACTAATGAAAAACTGTTTTTT. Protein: CATSEGQHATNEKLFF.